The present T cell receptor (beta chain) was sequenced within a study of OX40 agonist ivuxolimab in advanced cancers. V lost 0 bases, J lost 2 bases, and 4 bases lay in between. The CDR3 has 13 residues. CDR1 and CDR2 from the germline V gene are LNHNV and YYDKDF (reference sequence). Method: immunoSEQ multiplex PCR; TCRdb's copy keeps in-frame clones and lacks some. Of some 130,000 clones listed, around 93% are singletons. The receptor was isolated from an adult with an advanced solid tumor such as melanoma, head and neck, liver or kidney cancer. The chain combines TRBV15 with TRBJ2-5; no definite D call. This sample comprised CD4+ or CD8+ T cells sorted from blood, obtained in a trial of the OX40 agonist ivuxolimab. CDR3 DNA: TGTGCCACCAGCAGAGATGTGCAAGAGACCCAGTACTTC. Translation gives CATSRDVQETQYF.